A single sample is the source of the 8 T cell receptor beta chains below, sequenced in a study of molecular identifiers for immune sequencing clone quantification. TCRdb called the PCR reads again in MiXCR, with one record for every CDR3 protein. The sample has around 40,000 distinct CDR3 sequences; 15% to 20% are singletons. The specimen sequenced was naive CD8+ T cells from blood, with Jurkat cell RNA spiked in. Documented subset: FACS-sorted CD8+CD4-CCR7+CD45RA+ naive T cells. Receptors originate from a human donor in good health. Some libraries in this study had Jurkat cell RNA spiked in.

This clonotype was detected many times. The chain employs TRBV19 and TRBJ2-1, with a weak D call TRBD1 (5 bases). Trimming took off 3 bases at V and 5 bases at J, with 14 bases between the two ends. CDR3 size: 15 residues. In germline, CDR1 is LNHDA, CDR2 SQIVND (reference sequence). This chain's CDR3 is CASSIEGAIHNEQFF. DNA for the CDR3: TGTGCCAGTAGTATCGAAGGGGCGATTCACAATGAGCAGTTCTTC.

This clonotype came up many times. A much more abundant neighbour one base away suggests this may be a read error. The DNA for the CDR3 is TGTGCCAGCACCTCACTTAGCTCAGATACGCAGTATTTT. Amino acid sequence: CASTSLSSDTQYF. The chain links TRBV6-5 to TRBJ2-3, with D hard to call. This CDR3 is 13 amino acids long. Germline-derived CDR1 and CDR2 are MNHEY and SVGAGI. The V end lost 7 bases, the J end lost 4 bases, and 12 bases lay between the germline ends.

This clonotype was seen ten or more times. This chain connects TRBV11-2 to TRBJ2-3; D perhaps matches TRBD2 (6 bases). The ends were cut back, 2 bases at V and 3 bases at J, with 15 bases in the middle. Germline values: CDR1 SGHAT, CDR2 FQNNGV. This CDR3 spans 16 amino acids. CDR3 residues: CASSLHVGRQTDTQYF. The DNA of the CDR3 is TGTGCCAGCAGCTTACACGTCGGGAGACAAACAGATACGCAGTATTTT. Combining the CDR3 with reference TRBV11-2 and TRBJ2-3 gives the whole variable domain EAGVAQSPRYKIIEKRQSVAFWCNPISGHATLYWYQQILGQGPKLLIQFQNNGVVDDSQLPKDRFSAERLKGVDSTLKIQPAKLEDSAVYLCASSLHVGRQTDTQYFGPGTRLTVL.

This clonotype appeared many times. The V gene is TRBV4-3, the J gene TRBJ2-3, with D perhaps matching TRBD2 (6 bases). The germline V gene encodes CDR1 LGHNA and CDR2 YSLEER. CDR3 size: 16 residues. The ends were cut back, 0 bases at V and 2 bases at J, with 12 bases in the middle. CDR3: CASSQDWAGPTDTQYF. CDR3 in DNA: TGCGCCAGCAGCCAAGATTGGGCGGGGCCCACAGATACGCAGTATTTT.

CDR3 region: CASSLDRAEQYF. The CDR3 DNA reads as TGTGCCAGCAGCTTGGACCGGGCCGAGCAGTACTTC. The chain is built from TRBV5-6 and TRBJ2-7; no firm D call. Germline lookup yields CDR1 SGHDT and CDR2 YYEEEE. V lost 0 bases to trimming and J lost 6 bases, with 7 bases between them. The CDR3 consists of 12 residues. The full variable domain, completed using reference TRBV5-6 and TRBJ2-7, is DAGVTQSPTHLIKTRGQQVTLRCSPKSGHDTVSWYQQALGQGPQFIFQYYEEEERQRGNFPDRFSGHQFPNYSSELNVNALLLGDSALYLCASSLDRAEQYFGPGTRLTVT.

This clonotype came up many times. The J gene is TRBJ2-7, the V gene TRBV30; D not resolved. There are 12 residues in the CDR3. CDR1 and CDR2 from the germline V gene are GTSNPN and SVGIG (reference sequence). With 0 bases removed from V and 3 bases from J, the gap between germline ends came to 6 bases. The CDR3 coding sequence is TGTGCCTGGAGTGTAGCAGACTACGAGCAGTACTTC. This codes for CAWSVADYEQYF.

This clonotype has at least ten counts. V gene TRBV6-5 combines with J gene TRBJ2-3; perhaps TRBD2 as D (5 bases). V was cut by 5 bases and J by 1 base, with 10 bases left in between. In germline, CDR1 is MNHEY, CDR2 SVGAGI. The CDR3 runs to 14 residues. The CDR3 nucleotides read TGTGCCAGCAGTATGAACGGGGGCACAGATACGCAGTATTTT. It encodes CASSMNGGTDTQYF.

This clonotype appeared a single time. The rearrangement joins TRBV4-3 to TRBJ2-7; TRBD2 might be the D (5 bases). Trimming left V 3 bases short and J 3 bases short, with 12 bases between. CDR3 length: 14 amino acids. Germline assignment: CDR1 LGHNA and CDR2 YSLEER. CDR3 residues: CASSQSASSYEQYF. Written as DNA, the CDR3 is TGCGCCAGCAGCCAGAGCGCTAGCAGCTACGAGCAGTACTTC.